Following are 9 T cell receptor beta chains from one sample sequenced in a study of early T cells in non-severe SARS-CoV-2 infection. MiXCR, applied by TCRdb to the 5' RACE reads, yields one record per CDR3 protein. The data hold approximately 70,000 distinct CDR3 sequences, with 9.5% to 15% observed a single time. The specimen was whole blood, collected at baseline. Receptor source: an adult who was a healthcare worker with PCR-confirmed SARS-CoV-2 infection or an uninfected control (not recorded which).

The table lists this clonotype with a few counts. The chain links TRBV10-2 to TRBJ2-5, with 7 bases that match TRBD2. This CDR3 contains 15 residues. Germline CDR1 and CDR2: WSHSY and SAAADI. V was clipped by 7 bases and J by 5 bases; unmatched bases: 13. The CDR3 reads CASKWGGQPGETQYF. As DNA, the CDR3 is TGCGCCAGCAAGTGGGGGGGTCAACCAGGCGAGACCCAGTACTTC.

This clonotype has just a few counts. The chain links TRBV2 to TRBJ2-7; D may correspond to TRBD1 or TRBD2 (5 bases each). The V and J ends lost 7 bases and 6 bases respectively, with 13 bases between them. CDR3 length equals 12 residues. Germline CDR1 and CDR2: SNHLY and FYNNEI. In DNA, the CDR3 is TGTGCCAGCACCCTGGGGGTAGTCGAGCAGTACTTC. It yields the protein CASTLGVVEQYF.

In its sample, this clonotype was seen many times. In nucleotides, the CDR3 is TGTGCCAGCAGCGTAGAAGGGAAGGAAACCGGGGAGCTGTTTTTT. Protein product: CASSVEGKETGELFF. V is TRBV9 and J is TRBJ2-2; D unresolved. V was cut by 0 bases and J by 5 bases, with 11 bases left in between. The CDR3 is 15 residues long. The germline V gene has CDR1 SGDLS and CDR2 YYNGEE.

Details on this clonotype: The junction departs from germline at one end; a sequencing error may be responsible. V and J are TRBV29-1 and TRBJ2-3; a weak D match, TRBD1 (6 bases). The CDR3 runs to 13 residues. Germline V gene sequence: CDR1 SQVTM, CDR2 ANQGSEA. CDR3 DNA: TGCTGCGTTGATGAAGGGGGTTTGGATACGCAGTATTTT. It encodes CCVDEGGLDTQYF.

This clonotype was counted ten times or more. V gene TRBV5-1 combines with J gene TRBJ2-2, with 9 bases matching TRBD1. V lost 2 bases, J lost 3 bases, and 2 bases stayed unmatched. Germline-derived CDR1 and CDR2 are SGHRS and YFSETQ. The CDR3 runs to 15 residues. The CDR3 here is CASSFRQGDTGELFF. The DNA for the CDR3 is TGCGCCAGCAGCTTCCGACAGGGGGACACCGGGGAGCTGTTTTTT.

V usage is TRBV29-1 and J usage is TRBJ2-2; D perhaps matches TRBD1 (6 bases). The germline CDR1 and CDR2 sequences are SQVTM and ANQGSEA. This CDR3 comprises 14 residues. The V and J ends lost 4 bases and 6 bases respectively, with 15 bases between them. CDR3 nucleotides: TGCAGCGTTGCCCAGGGGCATCTTGCCGGGGAGCTGTTTTTT. This translates into CSVAQGHLAGELFF.

This sequence joins TRBV18 and TRBJ1-3; TRBD1 matches at 8 bases. The junction had 3 bases not matched to a gene; V was cut back by 3 bases and J by 2 bases. This CDR3 is built from 15 residues. Germline V gives CDR1 KGHSH, CDR2 LQKENI. The CDR3 DNA reads as TGTGCCAGCTCACCTTCAGGGGGCACTGGAAACACCATATATTTT. It codes for CASSPSGGTGNTIYF.

This clonotype was seen at least ten times. The rearrangement uses TRBV2 and TRBJ2-2; D may be TRBD1 (5 bases). The germline V gene encodes CDR1 SNHLY and CDR2 FYNNEI. The ends were cut back, 8 bases at V and 0 bases at J, with 13 bases in the middle. The CDR3 length is 15 residues. CDR3 loop: CASSMTESNTGELFF. CDR3 DNA: TGTGCCAGCTCGATGACAGAATCGAACACCGGGGAGCTGTTTTTT.

This clonotype has just a few counts. The chain is built from TRBV29-1 and TRBJ2-5; tentative D call: TRBD2 (7 bases). The CDR3 extends over 14 amino acids. Between the trimmed V and J ends, which lost 1 base and 5 bases, there was a span of 14 bases. Per germline, CDR1 SQVTM and CDR2 ANQGSEA. In DNA, the CDR3 is TGCAGCGTTGAAGTCTATCGGGGGGCGGAGACCCAGTACTTC. Its translation: CSVEVYRGAETQYF.